The T cell receptor (beta chain) under discussion was sequenced for a study of CD8 T cells in Susac syndrome. The CDR3 extends over 16 amino acids. V gave up 6 bases and J gave up 2 bases, with 16 bases separating them. CDR1 is SGHAT, CDR2 FQNNGV, per germline. Random hexamers were used to reverse transcribe an amount of about 0.5 to 1 ug RNA. TCRdb itself ran the immunoSEQ multiplex PCR reads through MiXCR, one entry per CDR3 protein. The sample records a few hundred thousand distinct CDR3 sequences, about 91% being singletons. This chain uses TRBV11-2 with TRBJ2-2, with D tentatively TRBD1 (6 bases). The sequence came from a human donor with multiple sclerosis. Specimen: CD4+ T cells from PBMCs. This CDR3 is CASRRTDSINTGELFF. The CDR3 DNA follows: TGTGCCAGCAGGAGGACAGATTCAATCAACACCGGGGAGCTGTTTTTT.